What follows is one T cell receptor beta chain and its context. This specimen belongs to a study of blood T cell repertoires in COVID-19. Study in general: Researchers got acute and convalescent COVID-19 samples from the United States, Italy and Spain. The cDNA or gDNA used as material had been derived from T cells, B-cell-depleted T cells, or PBMCs.

This CDR3 has 14 residues. The trim removed 8 bases at V and 0 bases at J, leaving 2 bases unmatched. Germline V CDR1 and CDR2: SNHLY, FYNNEI. In the authors' workflow: From reference gene primer amplification, estimates of nucleated cell counts were derived. Clones were read by immunoSEQ multiplex PCR, and TCRdb kept only the in-frame ones, dropping some. V and J calls plus clone size are reproduced from that table; the DNA served to infer D and trimming. The sample includes under 35,000 clones, roughly 85% of them seen just once. V gene TRBV2 combines with J gene TRBJ2-2, with 8 bases fitting TRBD1. The material sequenced was peripheral blood. The source of this sequence is a woman between 50 and 59 years old with active COVID-19. CDR3 residues: CASRDRTNTGELFF. The CDR3 DNA is TGTGCCAGCCGGGACAGGACGAACACCGGGGAGCTGTTTTTT.